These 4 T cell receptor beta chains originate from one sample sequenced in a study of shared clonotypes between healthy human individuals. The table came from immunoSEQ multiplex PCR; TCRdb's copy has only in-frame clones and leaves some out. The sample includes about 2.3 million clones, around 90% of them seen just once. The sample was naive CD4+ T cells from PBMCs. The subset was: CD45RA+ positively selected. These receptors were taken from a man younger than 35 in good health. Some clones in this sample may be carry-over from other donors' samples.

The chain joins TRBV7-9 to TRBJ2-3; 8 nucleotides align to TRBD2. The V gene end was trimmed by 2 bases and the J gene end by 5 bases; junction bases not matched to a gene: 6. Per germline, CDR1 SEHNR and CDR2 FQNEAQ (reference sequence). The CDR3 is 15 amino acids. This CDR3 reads CASSLLAGGRDTQYF. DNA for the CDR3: TGTGCCAGCAGCTTACTTGCGGGAGGCAGAGATACGCAGTATTTT.

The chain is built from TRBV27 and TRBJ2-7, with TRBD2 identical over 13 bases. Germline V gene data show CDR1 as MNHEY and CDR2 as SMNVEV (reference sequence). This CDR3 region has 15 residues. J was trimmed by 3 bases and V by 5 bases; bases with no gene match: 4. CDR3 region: CASSLLAGGIYEQYF. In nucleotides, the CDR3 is TGTGCCAGCAGTCTACTAGCGGGAGGGATCTACGAGCAGTACTTC.

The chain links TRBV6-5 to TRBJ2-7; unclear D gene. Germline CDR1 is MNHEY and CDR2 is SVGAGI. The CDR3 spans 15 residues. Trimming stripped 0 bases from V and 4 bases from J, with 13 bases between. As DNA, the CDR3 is TGTGCCAGCAGTTACTCGTTCCCGGGCGGATACGAGCAGTACTTC. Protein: CASSYSFPGGYEQYF.

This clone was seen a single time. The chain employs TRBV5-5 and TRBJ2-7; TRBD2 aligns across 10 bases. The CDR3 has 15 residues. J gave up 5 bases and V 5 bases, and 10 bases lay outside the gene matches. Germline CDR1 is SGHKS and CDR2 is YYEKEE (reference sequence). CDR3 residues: CASRELSGRQHEQYF. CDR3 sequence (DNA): TGTGCCAGCAGGGAACTTAGCGGGAGGCAGCACGAGCAGTACTTC.